The 23 T cell receptor beta chains reported below all come from one sample, sequenced in a study of identical twins. From the 5' RACE reads, TCRdb called clonotypes with MiXCR, one entry per CDR3 protein. In the table there are approximately 470,000 distinct CDR3 sequences, 12% to 15% of which are singletons. This sample was shared with a second study, whose subject was yellow fever vaccine responses in identical twins.

The sample consisted of CD4+ T cells sorted from blood. The receptor set was obtained from a woman between 18 and 29 years old in good health.

The V call is TRBV28, the J call TRBJ2-3, with 10 bases identical to TRBD1. CDR3 size: 16 residues. The trim removed 3 bases at V and 6 bases at J, leaving 9 bases unmatched. Looked up from germline, CDR1 is MDHEN and CDR2 is SYDVKM. CDR3 nucleotides: TGTGCCAGCAGTTTCGCCGGGACAGGGGTATCGGATACGCAGTATTTT. This codes for CASSFAGTGVSDTQYF.

This clonotype was observed a few times. The chain combines TRBV7-8 with TRBJ2-7, with D perhaps matching TRBD2 (7 bases). The CDR3 loop spans 15 amino acids. Germline CDR1 SGHVS, CDR2 FQNEAQ. Trimming removed 2 bases at V and 4 bases at J, with 15 bases between. CDR3: CASSLQGTMLYEQYF. CDR3 nucleotides: TGTGCCAGCAGCTTACAGGGGACTATGTTGTACGAGCAGTACTTC.

The chain uses TRBV15 and TRBJ2-7; TRBD2 agrees at 12 bases. The CDR3 runs to 16 residues. Losses at the gene ends were 2 bases for V and 1 base for J; bases not matched to a gene: 3. From germline, CDR1 is LNHNV and CDR2 YYDKDF (reference sequence). The CDR3 region is CATSRKTSGSSYEQYF. CDR3 in DNA: TGTGCCACCAGCAGAAAGACTAGCGGGAGTTCCTACGAGCAGTACTTC.

This sequence joins TRBV29-1 and TRBJ2-3, with unresolved D. V dropped 4 bases and J dropped 2 bases, with 13 bases sitting between them. Per germline, CDR1 SQVTM and CDR2 ANQGSEA. The CDR3 spans 14 residues. As DNA, the CDR3 is TGCAGCGTTGGGGCTCAAATAATCACAGATACGCAGTATTTT. It codes for CSVGAQIITDTQYF.

This clonotype was detected only a few times. The genes are TRBV11-2 and TRBJ2-3; D is possibly TRBD1 (6 bases). V was pared by 6 bases and J by 4 bases, with 20 bases between. Germline V CDR1 and CDR2: SGHAT, FQNNGV. The CDR3 is 16 amino acids. The CDR3 spells CASRNRVSRYPDTQYF. DNA of the CDR3: TGTGCCAGCAGAAACAGGGTATCCCGGTACCCAGATACGCAGTATTTT.

This clonotype occurred many times. The J gene is TRBJ2-7, the V gene TRBV5-1; D might be TRBD1 (6 bases). Germline V gene sequence: CDR1 SGHRS, CDR2 YFSETQ. There are 16 residues in the CDR3. Trimming took off 3 bases at V and 3 bases at J, with 19 bases between the two ends. DNA of the CDR3: TGCGCCAGCAGCTATCAGACAGGTCCACCTTACTACGAGCAGTACTTC. This codes for CASSYQTGPPYYEQYF.

CDR3 sequence (DNA): TGTGCCAGCAGCGAGGACAGGGGCCTGTACAATGAGCAGTTCTTC. Encoded protein: CASSEDRGLYNEQFF. V and J are TRBV7-9 and TRBJ2-1; 9 positions match TRBD1. The J segment lost 4 bases and the V segment lost 5 bases, leaving 6 bases of the junction unmatched. The CDR3 has 15 residues. Germline V gene lookup returns CDR1 SEHNR and CDR2 FQNEAQ (reference sequence).

The gene calls are TRBV29-1 and TRBJ1-2; 9 bases align to TRBD1. Germline CDR1 SQVTM, CDR2 ANQGSEA. V was clipped by 6 bases and J by 5 bases; unmatched bases: 10. This CDR3 is built from 14 residues. Written as DNA, the CDR3 is TGCAGCGTGCCCCCGGACAGGGGAGAGTATGGCTACACCTTC. It codes for CSVPPDRGEYGYTF. The full variable domain, in which reference TRBV29-1 and TRBJ1-2 provide the parts outside the CDR3, is SAVISQKPSRDICQRGTSLTIQCQVDSQVTMMFWYRQQPGQSLTLIATANQGSEATYESGFVIDKFPISRPNLTFSTLTVSNMSPEDSSIYLCSVPPDRGEYGYTFGSGTRLTVV.

This clonotype was seen only a few times. The gene calls are TRBV5-6 and TRBJ2-3, with D possibly matching TRBD1 (5 bases). The CDR3 is 15 residues long. Germline V gives CDR1 SGHDT, CDR2 YYEEEE. Trimming took off 1 base at V and 5 bases at J, with 14 bases between the two ends. CDR3 DNA sequence: TGTGCCAGCAGCTTGTCTGTCAGGGTACGAGATACGCAGTATTTT. Protein sequence: CASSLSVRVRDTQYF.

The gene calls are TRBV25-1 and TRBJ2-7; 8 nucleotides agree with TRBD2. The germline V gene has CDR1 MGHDK and CDR2 SYGVNS. The trim removed 3 bases at V and 4 bases at J, leaving 8 bases unmatched. The CDR3 sequence is 15 residues long. In DNA, the CDR3 is TGTGCCAGCAGTGATGCCGGGACTAGAATATACGAGCAGTACTTC. This translates into CASSDAGTRIYEQYF.

The V gene is TRBV21-1, the J gene TRBJ2-3. TRBV21-1 has pseudogene status. This CDR3 contains 14 residues. CDR3: CASSTLCGTDTQYF. CDR3 coding DNA: TGTGCCAGCAGCACCCTATGCGGCACAGATACGCAGTATTTT.

The chain has TRBV20-1 and TRBJ1-6; no clear D gene. V was pared by 1 base and J by 8 bases, with 12 bases between. The CDR3 has 14 residues. CDR1 is DFQATT, CDR2 SNEGSKA, per germline (reference sequence). The CDR3 here is CSARVGQRDSPLHF. Written as DNA, the CDR3 is TGCAGTGCTAGAGTGGGCCAGCGCGATTCACCCCTCCACTTT.

This clonotype came up a few times. The gene calls are TRBV20-1 and TRBJ1-2; D gene uncertain. The CDR3 has 11 amino acids. Germline V gene data show CDR1 as DFQATT and CDR2 as SNEGSKA (reference sequence). V was cut by 0 bases and J by 5 bases, with 4 bases left in between. DNA for the CDR3: TGCAGTGCTAGAGATGGATATGGCTACACCTTC. Translation: CSARDGYGYTF.

This chain links TRBV12-3 or TRBV12-4 with TRBJ2-5, with a weak D call TRBD1 (5 bases). The V end was cut by 3 bases, the J end by 4 bases, with 12 bases between. The CDR3 covers 14 residues. CDR3 nucleotides: TGTGCCAGCAGTTTCTCTGGGCAGGGAGAGACCCAGTACTTC. It specifies CASSFSGQGETQYF.

Only a few counts were recorded for this clonotype. The chain links TRBV10-3 to TRBJ2-3, with D perhaps being TRBD1 or TRBD2 (5 bases each). V was cut by 8 bases and J by 1 base, with 13 bases left in between. The length of the CDR3 is 14 residues. In germline, CDR1 is ENHRY, CDR2 SYGVKD. CDR3 loop: CAIARGSGTDTQYF. In nucleotides, the CDR3 is TGTGCCATCGCAAGGGGTAGCGGCACAGATACGCAGTATTTT.

There are a few counts of this clonotype. The V gene is TRBV10-3, the J gene TRBJ1-1; 7 nucleotides line up with TRBD1. The germline V gene encodes CDR1 ENHRY and CDR2 SYGVKD. The ends lost 6 bases at V and 6 bases at J; junction bases unmatched: 7. This CDR3 is built from 13 residues. The CDR3 region is CAIRLDRDAEAFF. The CDR3, as DNA: TGTGCCATCAGACTTGACAGGGACGCTGAAGCTTTCTTT.

This clonotype has a handful of counts. The rearrangement joins TRBV12-3 or TRBV12-4 to TRBJ2-7, with D possibly matching TRBD1 (6 bases). Between the trimmed V and J ends, which lost 6 bases and 4 bases, there was a span of 16 bases. The CDR3 covers 14 residues. This chain's CDR3 is CASSPRDTPYEQYF. DNA of the CDR3: TGTGCCAGCAGCCCCCGGGACACCCCTTACGAGCAGTACTTC.

This clonotype has more than one count but fewer than ten. This chain connects TRBV7-3 to TRBJ2-3; TRBD2 matches 11 bases. The trim removed 4 bases at V and 0 bases at J, leaving 15 bases unmatched. The V gene's germline CDR1 is SGHTA and CDR2 FQGTGA. This CDR3 spans 20 amino acids. CDR3: CASSSTPGLAASPSTDTQYF. The CDR3 DNA reads as TGTGCCAGCAGCTCGACCCCGGGACTAGCGGCGTCCCCTAGCACAGATACGCAGTATTTT.

This clonotype turned up a few times. The rearrangement joins TRBV7-9 to TRBJ2-6; TRBD1 agrees at 10 bases. This CDR3 comprises 17 residues. CDR1 and CDR2 (germline): SEHNR, FQNEAQ (reference sequence). The V gene end was trimmed by 5 bases and the J gene end by 0 bases; junction bases not matched to a gene: 4. CDR3 in amino acids: CASSPRDRGSGANVLTF. The CDR3 coding sequence is TGTGCCAGCAGCCCACGGGACAGGGGCTCTGGGGCCAACGTCCTGACTTTC.

The chain joins TRBV2 to TRBJ1-6, with D possibly matching TRBD1 (6 bases). V lost 3 bases, J lost 8 bases, and 14 bases lay in between. The CDR3 length is 15 residues. Germline values: CDR1 SNHLY, CDR2 FYNNEI. The CDR3 protein is CASSDRGGGYSPLHF. CDR3 DNA sequence: TGTGCCAGCAGTGACAGGGGAGGGGGATATTCACCCCTCCACTTT.

This clonotype was found a few times. The rearrangement links TRBV6-2 or TRBV6-3 to TRBJ2-7; D not resolved. Germline CDR1 MNHEY, CDR2 SVGEGT. This CDR3 has 13 residues. Trimming shortened V by 5 bases and J by 6 bases, and 14 bases separated the two germline ends. The CDR3 sequence is CASSRRPTTEQYF. CDR3 DNA sequence: TGTGCCAGCAGTAGGAGACCTACCACCGAGCAGTACTTC.

The chain couples TRBV4-2 to TRBJ2-4; 8 bases map to TRBD1. The ends lost 2 bases at V and 8 bases at J; junction bases unmatched: 17. From germline, CDR1 is LGHNA and CDR2 YNFKEQ. The CDR3 spans 18 residues. DNA for the CDR3: TGTGCCAGCAGCCAACTCGACCGCCAGGGGGCTGGCCGGGACATTCAGTACTTC. It is translated as CASSQLDRQGAGRDIQYF.

This clonotype was observed many times. This chain links TRBV29-1 with TRBJ2-7, with D perhaps being TRBD1 or TRBD2 (5 bases each). The CDR3 sequence is 12 residues long. The V end was cut by 4 bases, the J end by 4 bases, with 11 bases between. The germline CDR1 and CDR2 sequences are SQVTM and ANQGSEA. CDR3 loop: CSVGGPHYEQYF. CDR3 in DNA: TGCAGCGTTGGGGGACCCCATTACGAGCAGTACTTC.